This T cell receptor beta chain appears in the sequencing data of a study of T cell responses to AZD1222 COVID-19 vaccine. Study conclusions and caveats: Close to half of spike-specific TCRs reportedly recognize unmutated variant regions. Baseline seropositives among AZD1222 recipients totaled only five to seven. Donor demographics were predominantly white British with a female majority; clonal diversity may be underestimated.

Generated by immunoSEQ multiplex PCR, the TCRdb table keeps only in-frame clones and is missing some. The sample contains 83,000 or so clones, approximately 90% of which appear only once. Doses given second, at about 4 or about 12 weeks, were pooled. To note about this clone: Its matching antigen is unknown. Sequence at one end of the junction differs from germline and may be a read error.

Source: peripheral blood, taken 28 days after the second AZD1222 dose. The TCR originated in an adult who received the AZD1222 COVID-19 vaccine.

CDR3 amino acids: CASSQYQAPQYF. The CDR3 DNA is TGTGCCAGCAGTCAATATCAGGCTCCCCAATACTTC. The chain links TRBV7-9 to TRBJ2-5; D gene ambiguous. Germline CDR1 reads SEHNR; CDR2 reads FQNEAQ (reference sequence). The CDR3 is 12 amino acids.